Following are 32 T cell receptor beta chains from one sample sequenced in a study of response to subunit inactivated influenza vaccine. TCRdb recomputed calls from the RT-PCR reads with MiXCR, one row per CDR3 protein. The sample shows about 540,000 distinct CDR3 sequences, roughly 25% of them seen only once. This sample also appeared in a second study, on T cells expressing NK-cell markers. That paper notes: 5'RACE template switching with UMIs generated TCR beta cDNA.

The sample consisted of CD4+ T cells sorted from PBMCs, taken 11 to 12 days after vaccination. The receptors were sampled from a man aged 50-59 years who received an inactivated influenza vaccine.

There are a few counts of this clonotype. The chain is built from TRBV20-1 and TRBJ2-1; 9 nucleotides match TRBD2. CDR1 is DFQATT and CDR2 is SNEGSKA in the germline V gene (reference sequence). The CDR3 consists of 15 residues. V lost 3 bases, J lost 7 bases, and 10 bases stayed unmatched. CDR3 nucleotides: TGCAGTGCTAGCCGATTAAGCGGGAGGTATAATGAGCAGTTCTTC. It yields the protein CSASRLSGRYNEQFF.

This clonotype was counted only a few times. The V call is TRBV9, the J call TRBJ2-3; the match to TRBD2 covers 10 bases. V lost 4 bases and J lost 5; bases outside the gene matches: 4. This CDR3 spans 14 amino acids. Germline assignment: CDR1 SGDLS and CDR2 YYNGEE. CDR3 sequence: CASSKRGGIDTQYF. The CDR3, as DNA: TGTGCCAGCAGCAAGCGGGGGGGCATAGATACGCAGTATTTT.

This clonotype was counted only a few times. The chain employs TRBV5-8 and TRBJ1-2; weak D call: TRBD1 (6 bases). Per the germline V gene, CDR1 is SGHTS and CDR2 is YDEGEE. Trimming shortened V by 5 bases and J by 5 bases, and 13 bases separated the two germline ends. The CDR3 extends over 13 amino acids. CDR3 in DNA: TGTGCCAGCAGACAGGGCCCTCGGTATGGCTACACCTTC. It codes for CASRQGPRYGYTF.

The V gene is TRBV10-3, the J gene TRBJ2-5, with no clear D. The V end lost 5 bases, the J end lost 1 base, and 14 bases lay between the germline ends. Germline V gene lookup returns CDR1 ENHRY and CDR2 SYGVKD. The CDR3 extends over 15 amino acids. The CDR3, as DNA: TGTGCCATCAGTTCAGTGCTATCCGCCCAAGAGACCCAGTACTTC. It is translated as CAISSVLSAQETQYF.

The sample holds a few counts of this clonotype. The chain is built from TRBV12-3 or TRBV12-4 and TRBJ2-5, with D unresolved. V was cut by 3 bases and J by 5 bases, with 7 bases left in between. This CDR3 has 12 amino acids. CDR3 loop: CASSFRSETQYF. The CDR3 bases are TGTGCCAGCAGTTTTCGATCCGAGACCCAGTACTTC.

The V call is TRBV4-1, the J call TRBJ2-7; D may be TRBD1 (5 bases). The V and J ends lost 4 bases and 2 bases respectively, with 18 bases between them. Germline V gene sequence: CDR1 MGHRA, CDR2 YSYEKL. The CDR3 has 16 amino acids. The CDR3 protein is CASSPALDTRPYEQYF. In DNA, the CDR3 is TGCGCCAGCAGCCCAGCCTTGGACACCAGGCCCTACGAGCAGTACTTC.

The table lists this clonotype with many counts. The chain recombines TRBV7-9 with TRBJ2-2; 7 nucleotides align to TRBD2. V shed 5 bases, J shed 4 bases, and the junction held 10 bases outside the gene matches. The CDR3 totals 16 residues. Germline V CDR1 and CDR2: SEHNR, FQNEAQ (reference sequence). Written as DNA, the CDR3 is TGTGCCAGCAGCCCTCCTAGCGGTGGGGGCACCGGGGAGCTGTTTTTT. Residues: CASSPPSGGGTGELFF.

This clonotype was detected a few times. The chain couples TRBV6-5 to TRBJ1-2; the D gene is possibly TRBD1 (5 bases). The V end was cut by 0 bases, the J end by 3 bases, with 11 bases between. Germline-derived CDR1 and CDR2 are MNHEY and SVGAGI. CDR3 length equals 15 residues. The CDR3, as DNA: TGTGCCAGCAGTTACTCAGGGGTGAAGGACTATGGCTACACCTTC. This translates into CASSYSGVKDYGYTF.

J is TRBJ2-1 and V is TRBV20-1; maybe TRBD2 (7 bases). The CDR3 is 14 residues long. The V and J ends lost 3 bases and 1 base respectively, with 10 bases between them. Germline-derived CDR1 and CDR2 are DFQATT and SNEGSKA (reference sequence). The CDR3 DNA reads TGCAGTGCTAGGGGGGGGGCGTCCTACAATGAGCAGTTCTTC. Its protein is CSARGGASYNEQFF.

The CDR3 bases are TGCAGTGCCGCCCAAGACAATGAGCAGTTCTTC. Protein: CSAAQDNEQFF. The V and J genes are TRBV20-1 and TRBJ2-1; D remains ambiguous. CDR1 DFQATT and CDR2 SNEGSKA come from the germline V gene (reference sequence). The V end lost 6 bases, the J end lost 5 bases, and 8 bases lay between the germline ends. The CDR3 spans 11 residues.

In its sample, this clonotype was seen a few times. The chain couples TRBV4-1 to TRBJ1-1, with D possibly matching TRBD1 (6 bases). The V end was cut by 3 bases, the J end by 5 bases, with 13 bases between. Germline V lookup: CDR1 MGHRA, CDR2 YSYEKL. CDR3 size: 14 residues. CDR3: CASSQTIRGTEAFF. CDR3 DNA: TGCGCCAGCAGCCAGACAATCAGGGGAACTGAAGCTTTCTTT.

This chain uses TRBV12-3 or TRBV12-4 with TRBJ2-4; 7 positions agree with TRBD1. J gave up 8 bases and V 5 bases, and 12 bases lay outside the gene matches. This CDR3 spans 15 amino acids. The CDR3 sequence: CASSILNRQGHIQYF. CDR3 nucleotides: TGTGCCAGCAGTATCCTTAACCGACAGGGTCACATTCAGTACTTC.

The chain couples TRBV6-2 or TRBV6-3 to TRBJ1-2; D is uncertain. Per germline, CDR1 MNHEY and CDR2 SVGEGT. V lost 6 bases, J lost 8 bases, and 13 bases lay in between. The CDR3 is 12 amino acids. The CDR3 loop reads CASRSPAGGYTF. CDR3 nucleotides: TGTGCCAGCAGATCCCCGGCGGGCGGCTACACCTTC.

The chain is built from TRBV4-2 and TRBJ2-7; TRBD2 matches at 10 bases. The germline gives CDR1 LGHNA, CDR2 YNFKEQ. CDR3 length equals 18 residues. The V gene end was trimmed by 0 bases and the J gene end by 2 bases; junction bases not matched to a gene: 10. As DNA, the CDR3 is TGTGCCAGCAGCCAAGAAACGGTCTTAGCGGGAGGCCCCTACGAGCAGTACTTC. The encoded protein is CASSQETVLAGGPYEQYF.

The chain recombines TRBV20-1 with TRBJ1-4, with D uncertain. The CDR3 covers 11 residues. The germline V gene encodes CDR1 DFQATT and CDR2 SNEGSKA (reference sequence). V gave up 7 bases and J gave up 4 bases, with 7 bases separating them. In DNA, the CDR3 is TGCAGTGTGGTGATTAATGAAAAACTGTTTTTT. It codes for CSVVINEKLFF.

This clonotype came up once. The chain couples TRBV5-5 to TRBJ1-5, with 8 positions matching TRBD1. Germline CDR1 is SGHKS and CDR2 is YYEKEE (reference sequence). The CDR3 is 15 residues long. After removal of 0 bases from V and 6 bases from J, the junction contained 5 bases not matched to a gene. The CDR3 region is CASSLEGQGTQPQHF. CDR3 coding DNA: TGTGCCAGCAGCTTGGAAGGACAGGGTACTCAGCCCCAGCATTTT.

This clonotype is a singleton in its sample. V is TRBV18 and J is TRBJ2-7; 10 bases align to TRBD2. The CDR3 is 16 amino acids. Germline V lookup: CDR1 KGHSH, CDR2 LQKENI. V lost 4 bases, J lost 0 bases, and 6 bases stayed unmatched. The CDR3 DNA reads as TGTGCCAGCTCACTCGGGACTAGCGTGAACTCCTACGAGCAGTACTTC. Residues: CASSLGTSVNSYEQYF.

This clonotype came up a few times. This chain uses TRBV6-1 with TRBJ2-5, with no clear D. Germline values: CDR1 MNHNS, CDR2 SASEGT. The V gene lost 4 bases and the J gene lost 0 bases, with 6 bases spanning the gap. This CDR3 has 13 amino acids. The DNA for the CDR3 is TGTGCCAGCAGTGTCAACGACCAAGAGACCCAGTACTTC. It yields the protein CASSVNDQETQYF.

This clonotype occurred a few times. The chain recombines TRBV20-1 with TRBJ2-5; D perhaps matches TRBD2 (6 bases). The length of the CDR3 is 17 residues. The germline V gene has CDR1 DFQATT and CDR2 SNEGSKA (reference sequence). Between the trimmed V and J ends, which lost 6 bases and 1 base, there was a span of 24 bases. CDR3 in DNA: TGCAGTGCGGTAGTGGGTATAGGGCGCGGGGCCCAAGAGACCCAGTACTTC. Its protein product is CSAVVGIGRGAQETQYF.

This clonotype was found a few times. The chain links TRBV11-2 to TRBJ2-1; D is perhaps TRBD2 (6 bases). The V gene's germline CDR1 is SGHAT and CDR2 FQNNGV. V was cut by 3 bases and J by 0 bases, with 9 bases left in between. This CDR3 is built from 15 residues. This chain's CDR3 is CASSFGTGSYNEQFF. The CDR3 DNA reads TGTGCCAGCAGCTTCGGGACTGGCTCCTACAATGAGCAGTTCTTC.

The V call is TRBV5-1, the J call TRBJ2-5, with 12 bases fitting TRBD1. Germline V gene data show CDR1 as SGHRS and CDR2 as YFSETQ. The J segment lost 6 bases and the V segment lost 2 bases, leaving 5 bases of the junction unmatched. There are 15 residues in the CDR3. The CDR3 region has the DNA TGCGCCAGCAGCTTAGGGACAGGGGGCACAAAGACCCAGTACTTC. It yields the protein CASSLGTGGTKTQYF.

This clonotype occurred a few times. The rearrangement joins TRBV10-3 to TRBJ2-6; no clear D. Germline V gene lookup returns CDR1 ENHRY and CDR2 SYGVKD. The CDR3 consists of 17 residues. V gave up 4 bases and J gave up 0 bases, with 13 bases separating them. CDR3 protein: CAISVRTLGSGANVLTF. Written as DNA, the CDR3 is TGTGCCATCAGTGTCCGGACGCTAGGCTCTGGGGCCAACGTCCTGACTTTC.

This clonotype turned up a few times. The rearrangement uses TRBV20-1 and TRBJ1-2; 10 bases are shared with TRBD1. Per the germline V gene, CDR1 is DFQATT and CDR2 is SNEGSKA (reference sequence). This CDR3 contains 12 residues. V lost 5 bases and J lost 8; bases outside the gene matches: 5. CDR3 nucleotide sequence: TGCAGTGCTGGGGACAGGGGAAGGGGCTACACCTTC. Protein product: CSAGDRGRGYTF.

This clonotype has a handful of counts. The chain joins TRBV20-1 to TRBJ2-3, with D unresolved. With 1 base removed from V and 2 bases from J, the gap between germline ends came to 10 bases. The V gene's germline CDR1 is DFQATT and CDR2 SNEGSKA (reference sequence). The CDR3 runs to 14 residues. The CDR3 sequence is CSARGHIYTDTQYF. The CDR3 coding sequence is TGCAGTGCTAGAGGACATATCTACACAGATACGCAGTATTTT.

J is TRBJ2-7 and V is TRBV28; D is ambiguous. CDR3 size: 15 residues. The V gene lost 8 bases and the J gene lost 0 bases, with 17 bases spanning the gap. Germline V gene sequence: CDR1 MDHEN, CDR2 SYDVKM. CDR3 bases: TGTGCCAGCCAAGTCTCGCTATACCCCTCCTACGAGCAGTACTTC. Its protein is CASQVSLYPSYEQYF.

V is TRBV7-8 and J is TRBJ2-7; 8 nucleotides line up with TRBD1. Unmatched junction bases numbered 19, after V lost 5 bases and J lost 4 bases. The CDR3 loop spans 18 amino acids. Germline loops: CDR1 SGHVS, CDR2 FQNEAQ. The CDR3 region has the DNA TGTGCCAGCAGCCGAATTTCATACGCAGGGGGCGCATCGTACGAGCAGTACTTC. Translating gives CASSRISYAGGASYEQYF.

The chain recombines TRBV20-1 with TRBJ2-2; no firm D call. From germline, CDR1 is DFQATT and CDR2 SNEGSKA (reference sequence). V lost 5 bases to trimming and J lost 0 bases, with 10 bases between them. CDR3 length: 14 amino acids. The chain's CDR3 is CSARSVTNTGELFF. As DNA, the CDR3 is TGCAGTGCTCGGTCGGTTACGAACACCGGGGAGCTGTTTTTT.

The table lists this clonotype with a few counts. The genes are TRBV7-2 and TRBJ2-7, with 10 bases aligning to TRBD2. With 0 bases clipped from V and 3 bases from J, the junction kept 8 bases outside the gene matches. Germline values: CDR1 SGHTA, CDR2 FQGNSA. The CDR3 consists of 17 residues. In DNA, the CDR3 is TGTGCCAGCAGCTTAGCAACGGCCCGGACTAGCGGCTACGAGCAGTACTTC. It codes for CASSLATARTSGYEQYF.

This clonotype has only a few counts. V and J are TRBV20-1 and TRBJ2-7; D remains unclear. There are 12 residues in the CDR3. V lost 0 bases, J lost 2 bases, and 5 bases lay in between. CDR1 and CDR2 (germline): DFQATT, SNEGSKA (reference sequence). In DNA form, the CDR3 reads TGCAGTGCTAGAGATCACCCCTACGAGCAGTACTTC. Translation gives CSARDHPYEQYF.

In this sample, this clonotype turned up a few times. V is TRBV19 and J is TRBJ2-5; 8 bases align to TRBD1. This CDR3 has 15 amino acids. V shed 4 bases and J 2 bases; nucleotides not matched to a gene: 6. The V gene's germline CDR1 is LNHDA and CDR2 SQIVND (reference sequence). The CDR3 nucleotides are TGTGCCAGTAGTAACGACAGGGGTCTACAAGAGACCCAGTACTTC. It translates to CASSNDRGLQETQYF.

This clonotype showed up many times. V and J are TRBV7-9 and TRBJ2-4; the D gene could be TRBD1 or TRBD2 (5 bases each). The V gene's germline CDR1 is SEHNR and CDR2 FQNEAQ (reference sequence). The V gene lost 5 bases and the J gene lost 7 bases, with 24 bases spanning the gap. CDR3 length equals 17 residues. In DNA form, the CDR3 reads TGTGCCAGCAGCGACATTCCCGAGGGGCGCGAGGAGAACATTCAGTACTTC. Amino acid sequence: CASSDIPEGREENIQYF.

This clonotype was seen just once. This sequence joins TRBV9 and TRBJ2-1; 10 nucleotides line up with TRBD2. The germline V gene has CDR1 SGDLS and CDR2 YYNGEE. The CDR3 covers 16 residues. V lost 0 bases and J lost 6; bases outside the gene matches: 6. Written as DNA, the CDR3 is TGTGCCAGCAGCGTAGTGCCCAGCGGGAGGGCCAATGAGCAGTTCTTC. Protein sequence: CASSVVPSGRANEQFF.